This T cell receptor (beta chain) was observed in a study of regulatory T cells in long-lasting Graves disease. Researchers made TCR beta libraries by using iRepertoire HTBI primers and running Arm-PCR on CDR3 regions. MiXCR was run by TCRdb on the multiplex PCR reads, yielding one entry per CDR3 protein. The data show over 350,000 distinct CDR3 sequences, with 15% seen just once and over 7% held by the top ten. Noted time point: newly diagnosed GD, antithyroid drugs for less than 3 months. From PBMCs, RNA was extracted and then used to make the TCR library. The CDR3 spans 16 residues. Germline CDR1 is SGHRS and CDR2 is YFSETQ. Trimming cost V 1 base and J 5 bases, with 16 bases left between them. This clonotype was detected many times. What it recognizes is unknown. Findings and limits, study-wide: Repertoires from persistent disease leaned toward TRBV28, TRBJ1-2 and TRBJ2-5.

These data are also associated with another study on T cells in Graves' hyperthyroidism and ophthalmopathy. That report adds: Lactation, pregnancy, other autoimmune disease or uncontrolled infection led to exclusion of patients.

The TCR sequence derives from a woman aged 40 to 50 with Graves disease. Here the sequenced sample was peripheral blood mononuclear cells (PBMCs), taken at new diagnosis, from a patient treated with antithyroid drugs. The chain carries TRBV5-1 and TRBJ2-1; D is possibly TRBD1 (5 bases). The CDR3 spells CASSLNADRINNEQFF. The CDR3 bases are TGCGCCAGCAGCTTGAACGCTGACAGAATCAACAATGAGCAGTTCTTC.